These 17 T cell receptor beta chains share one sample of origin, sequenced in a study of cytotoxic CD8 clonotypes in ibrutinib-treated CLL. Clones were read by immunoSEQ multiplex PCR, and TCRdb kept only the in-frame ones, dropping some. The sample gives hundreds of thousands of clones, under 80% of which show up once; 15% is in the top ten. The material sequenced was PBMCs, taken after 24 months of ibrutinib treatment. Receptor source: a human donor with chronic lymphocytic leukemia.

The V and J genes are TRBV7-9 and TRBJ2-5, with TRBD2 matching 10 bases. The trim removed 10 bases at V and 5 bases at J, leaving 7 bases unmatched. The CDR3 covers 13 residues. Germline loops: CDR1 SEHNR, CDR2 FQNEAQ (reference sequence). The CDR3 nucleotides are TGTGCCACCGTCGGGGGACTAGCGGAGACCCAGTACTTC. As protein: CATVGGLAETQYF.

This clone turned up a few times. The chain is built from TRBV14 and TRBJ1-2; 7 positions match TRBD1. Germline V gene sequence: CDR1 SGHDN, CDR2 FVKESK. Germline trimming cut 0 bases from V and 2 bases from J; bases unmatched to any gene: 3. CDR3 length: 15 amino acids. The CDR3 coding sequence is TGTGCCAGCAGCCAAGAGGGACAGTTAAACTATGGCTACACCTTC. Translated, it gives CASSQEGQLNYGYTF.

The chain links TRBV5-6 to TRBJ2-1; 8 positions match TRBD1. This CDR3 is built from 16 residues. Per the germline V gene, CDR1 is SGHDT and CDR2 is YYEEEE. V shed 3 bases, J shed 3 bases, and the junction held 8 bases outside the gene matches. CDR3 region: CASSSLSQGGYNEQFF. In nucleotides, the CDR3 is TGTGCCAGCAGCTCCCTCTCACAGGGGGGCTACAATGAGCAGTTCTTC.

This clone was found a few times. V gene TRBV5-1 combines with J gene TRBJ2-7; tentative D call: TRBD1 (6 bases). CDR1 is SGHRS, CDR2 YFSETQ, per germline. V lost 0 bases and J lost 0, with 16 bases in between. The CDR3 has 17 amino acids. This CDR3 reads CASSLAGALEVSYEQYF. In DNA form, the CDR3 reads TGCGCCAGCAGCTTGGCAGGGGCCCTTGAAGTCTCCTACGAGCAGTACTTC.

This chain uses TRBV11-3 with TRBJ2-3, with TRBD1 identical over 8 bases. The V gene's germline CDR1 is SGHNT and CDR2 YENEEA. Unmatched junction bases numbered 11, after V lost 1 base and J lost 5 bases. This CDR3 is 17 amino acids long. The CDR3, as DNA: TGTGCCAGCAGCTTAGGTGAGGGGACAGGCGACAGAGATACGCAGTATTTT. Amino acid sequence: CASSLGEGTGDRDTQYF.

The chain joins TRBV5-5 to TRBJ2-3; TRBD1 matches 8 bases. The CDR3 extends over 18 amino acids. J gave up 2 bases and V 2 bases, and 13 bases lay outside the gene matches. Germline V lookup: CDR1 SGHKS, CDR2 YYEKEE (reference sequence). As DNA, the CDR3 is TGTGCCAGCAGCTTACGGGGACCCGACAGGGGAGCCACAGATACGCAGTATTTT. It specifies CASSLRGPDRGATDTQYF.

The chain uses TRBV27 and TRBJ1-1; D unclear. The germline V and J ends were trimmed by 5 bases and 1 base, with 14 bases remaining between them. The CDR3 covers 15 residues. Germline CDR1 MNHEY, CDR2 SMNVEV (reference sequence). The CDR3 sequence is CASSTRGQSNTEAFF. The CDR3 nucleotides read TGTGCCAGCAGTACCCGAGGGCAGTCGAACACTGAAGCTTTCTTT.

The rearrangement links TRBV30 to TRBJ2-3; D is perhaps TRBD2 (5 bases). V shed 5 bases and J shed 1 base, with 10 bases lying between them. Germline V lookup: CDR1 GTSNPN, CDR2 SVGIG (reference sequence). The CDR3 spans 13 residues. The CDR3 nucleotides read TGTGCCTGGTCTAGCTGGGGCACAGATACGCAGTATTTT. Protein product: CAWSSWGTDTQYF.

This chain uses TRBV7-9 with TRBJ2-7; TRBD1 matches at 9 bases. J lost 1 base, V lost 1 base, and 2 bases had no gene match. The CDR3 consists of 15 residues. CDR1 SEHNR and CDR2 FQNEAQ come from the germline V gene (reference sequence). Here the CDR3 DNA reads TGTGCCAGCAGCTTAGTGGGGACAGGGTCCTACGAGCAGTACTTC. Translating gives CASSLVGTGSYEQYF.

The CDR3 loop is CASISGSHTDTQYF. The DNA for the CDR3 is TGTGCCAGCATATCCGGGAGTCACACAGATACGCAGTATTTT. J is TRBJ2-3 and V is TRBV6-1, with D possibly matching TRBD2 (6 bases). The germline CDR1 and CDR2 sequences are MNHNS and SASEGT. The CDR3 covers 14 residues. Trimming shortened V by 7 bases and J by 2 bases, and 13 bases separated the two germline ends.

The gene calls are TRBV6-5 and TRBJ2-1, with D possibly being TRBD1 (6 bases). The germline V and J ends were trimmed by 4 bases and 9 bases, with 13 bases remaining between them. The germline gives CDR1 MNHEY, CDR2 SVGAGI. The CDR3 length is 13 residues. The CDR3 region is CASSSYREFEQFF. The DNA for the CDR3 is TGTGCCAGCAGTTCCTACAGGGAATTTGAGCAGTTCTTC.

In its sample, this clone was seen once. The V gene is TRBV7-2, the J gene TRBJ2-5, with D possibly matching TRBD2 (7 bases). Trimming removed 4 bases from V and 0 bases from J, with 18 bases in between. This CDR3 contains 17 residues. Germline CDR1 reads SGHTA; CDR2 reads FQGNSA. The CDR3 bases are TGTGCCAGCAGCTCCGTCGTTTGGGGGGGGCACCAAGAGACCCAGTACTTC. This encodes CASSSVVWGGHQETQYF. The full variable domain, in which reference TRBV7-2 and TRBJ2-5 provide the parts outside the CDR3, is GAGVSQSPSNKVTEKGKDVELRCDPISGHTALYWYRQSLGQGLEFLIYFQGNSAPDKSGLPSDRFSAERTGGSVSTLTIQRTQQEDSAVYLCASSSVVWGGHQETQYFGPGTRLLVL.

The rearrangement links TRBV19 to TRBJ2-5; D remains unclear. Deletions cut 6 bases from V and 1 base from J, with 15 bases between. The CDR3 runs 15 residues. Looked up from germline, CDR1 is LNHDA and CDR2 is SQIVND (reference sequence). The CDR3 DNA follows: TGTGCCAGTAGCCTAACCGATTGGCCCCAAGAGACCCAGTACTTC. Translating gives CASSLTDWPQETQYF.

This clone was seen a handful of times. This chain joins TRBV18 and TRBJ2-3, with 7 bases fitting TRBD1. Per germline, CDR1 KGHSH and CDR2 LQKENI. CDR3 length: 16 amino acids. V shed 5 bases and J 2 bases; nucleotides not matched to a gene: 10. CDR3 in amino acids: CASSNVIGTDTDTQYF. The CDR3 coding sequence is TGTGCCAGCTCAAACGTCATAGGGACAGACACAGATACGCAGTATTTT. The whole variable domain, filled in from reference TRBV18 and TRBJ2-3, reads NAGVMQNPRHLVRRRGQEARLRCSPMKGHSHVYWYRQLPEEGLKFMVYLQKENIIDESGMPKERFSAEFPKEGPSILRIQQVVRGDSAAYFCASSNVIGTDTDTQYFGPGTRLTVL.

V and J are TRBV5-1 and TRBJ2-7; D gene ambiguous. The CDR3 loop spans 18 amino acids. The V end lost 0 bases, the J end lost 4 bases, and 23 bases lay between the germline ends. Germline V gene data show CDR1 as SGHRS and CDR2 as YFSETQ. The DNA of the CDR3 is TGCGCCAGCAGCTTGGAGTTGTGGGCGCCCACAGCACCGTACGAGCAGTACTTC. It is translated as CASSLELWAPTAPYEQYF.

The rearrangement uses TRBV6-6 and TRBJ1-1, with 11 bases fitting TRBD1. CDR1 is MNHNY and CDR2 is SVGAGI in the germline V gene (reference sequence). There are 13 residues in the CDR3. V was clipped by 10 bases and J by 6 bases; unmatched bases: 7. CDR3 in amino acids: CATGQGDKPEAFF. CDR3 in DNA: TGTGCCACGGGACAGGGGGACAAACCTGAAGCTTTCTTT.

This clone has just a few counts. This chain connects TRBV6-6 to TRBJ1-2; D is undetermined. The CDR3 spans 12 residues. V was clipped by 6 bases and J by 4 bases, with 9 bases between them. The germline V gene encodes CDR1 MNHNY and CDR2 SVGAGI (reference sequence). CDR3 sequence reads: CASRSGSYGYTF. The CDR3 region has the DNA TGTGCCAGCAGATCGGGGAGCTATGGCTACACCTTC.